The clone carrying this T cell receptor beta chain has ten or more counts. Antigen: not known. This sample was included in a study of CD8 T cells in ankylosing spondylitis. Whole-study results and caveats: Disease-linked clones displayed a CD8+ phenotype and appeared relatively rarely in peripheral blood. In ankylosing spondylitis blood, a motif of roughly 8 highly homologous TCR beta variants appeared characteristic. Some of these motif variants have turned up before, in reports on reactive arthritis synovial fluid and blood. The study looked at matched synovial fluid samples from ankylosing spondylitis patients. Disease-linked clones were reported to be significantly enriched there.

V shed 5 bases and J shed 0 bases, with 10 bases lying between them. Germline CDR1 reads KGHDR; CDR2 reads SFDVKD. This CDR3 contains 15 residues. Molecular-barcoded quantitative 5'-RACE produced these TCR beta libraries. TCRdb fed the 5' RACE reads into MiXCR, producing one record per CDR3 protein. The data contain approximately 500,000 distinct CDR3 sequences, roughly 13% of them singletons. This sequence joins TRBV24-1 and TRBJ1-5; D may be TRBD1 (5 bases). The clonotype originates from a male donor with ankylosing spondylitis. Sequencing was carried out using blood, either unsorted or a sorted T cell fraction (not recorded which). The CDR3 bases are TGTGCCACCAGTGGGGGGGGGAATAGCAATCAGCCCCAGCATTTT. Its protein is CATSGGGNSNQPQHF.